A single sample gave rise to the 21 T cell receptor beta chains below, sequenced in a study of hypomethylating agent response in myelodysplastic syndrome. Data came from immunoSEQ multiplex PCR; TCRdb stores just in-frame clones and leaves some out. This table holds nearly 4,500 clones, roughly 80% found once. The sample consisted of bone marrow, taken before or after starting hypomethylating agent treatment for myelodysplastic syndrome (not recorded which). The origin of the receptors is a human donor with myelodysplastic syndrome.

The gene calls are TRBV5-1 and TRBJ2-3; D remains unclear. Germline CDR1 and CDR2: SGHRS and YFSETQ. The CDR3 sequence is 14 residues long. V was shortened by 6 bases and J by 2 bases, with 13 bases between the two germline ends. CDR3 protein: CASTSALYTDTQYF. As DNA, the CDR3 is TGCGCCAGCACTTCGGCCCTTTACACAGATACGCAGTATTTT.

This chain connects TRBV14 to TRBJ2-2, with 7 bases lining up with TRBD2. Germline-derived CDR1 and CDR2 are SGHDN and FVKESK. V lost 4 bases to trimming and J lost 4 bases; unmatched junction nucleotides: 9. This CDR3 region has 16 residues. CDR3: CASSPLGLAGTGELFF. CDR3 sequence (DNA): TGTGCCAGCAGCCCCCTCGGGTTAGCGGGCACCGGGGAGCTGTTTTTT.

J is TRBJ1-4 and V is TRBV27; TRBD1 matches at 7 bases. V dropped 4 bases and J dropped 5; count of bases not matched to a gene: 4. CDR1 and CDR2 (germline): MNHEY, SMNVEV (reference sequence). The CDR3 spans 14 residues. This chain's CDR3 is CASSSGGVNEKLFF. The CDR3 nucleotides are TGTGCCAGCAGTTCAGGGGGTGTCAATGAAAAACTGTTTTTT.

The V call is TRBV5-1, the J call TRBJ2-1; D might be TRBD2 (6 bases). The V gene's germline CDR1 is SGHRS and CDR2 YFSETQ. The V end was cut by 0 bases, the J end by 5 bases, with 6 bases between. The CDR3 has 13 residues. In DNA, the CDR3 is TGCGCCAGCAGCTTGGGGGGGGACAATGAGCAGTTCTTC. Translation: CASSLGGDNEQFF.

J is TRBJ2-1 and V is TRBV15, with no clear D. The CDR3 totals 16 residues. V gave up 3 bases and J gave up 7 bases, with 19 bases separating them. The V gene's germline CDR1 is LNHNV and CDR2 YYDKDF (reference sequence). The DNA for the CDR3 is TGTGCCACCAGCAGGGATCTTGACACCCACTTTAATGAGCAGTTCTTC. Its translation: CATSRDLDTHFNEQFF.

The chain is built from TRBV5-1 and TRBJ2-7; 8 bases agree with TRBD1. V lost 3 bases, J lost 7 bases, and 6 bases stayed unmatched. CDR1 SGHRS and CDR2 YFSETQ come from the germline V gene. There are 13 residues in the CDR3. The CDR3, as DNA: TGCGCCAGCAGCTCCGGACAGGGAAGAGAGCAGTACTTC. It specifies CASSSGQGREQYF.

This clone was counted a few times. V usage is TRBV6-5 and J usage is TRBJ1-2, with TRBD1 matching over 8 bases. Trimming removed 4 bases from V and 4 bases from J; junction bases left unmatched: 5. Germline CDR1 and CDR2: MNHEY and SVGAGI. This CDR3 contains 14 residues. The CDR3 region is CASSSTGQGYGYTF. In DNA, the CDR3 is TGTGCCAGCAGTTCGACAGGACAGGGCTATGGCTACACCTTC.

This clone was recorded once. The chain uses TRBV10-3 and TRBJ2-5; tentative D call: TRBD1 (6 bases). Gene TRBJ2-7 matches the end of the DNA better, so the J call may be wrong. This CDR3 contains 13 residues. CDR1 ENHRY and CDR2 SYGVKD come from the germline V gene. The CDR3 here is CAISVLQGNEQYF. The DNA of the CDR3 is TGTGCCATCAGTGTACTACAGGGTAACGAGCAGTACTTC.

V is TRBV28 and J is TRBJ2-7; D unclear. Germline CDR1 and CDR2: MDHEN and SYDVKM. Trimming shortened V by 2 bases and J by 5 bases, and 13 bases separated the two germline ends. The CDR3 runs 14 residues. The CDR3 region is CASSLGRQIDEQYF. CDR3 nucleotides: TGTGCCAGCAGTTTAGGGCGGCAAATCGACGAGCAGTACTTC.

In DNA, the CDR3 is TGTGCCAGCAGCTTGGGGCAAGGAACCCACGAGCAGTACTTC. It codes for CASSLGQGTHEQYF. The V gene is TRBV11-2, the J gene TRBJ2-7, with a tentative D call TRBD1 (5 bases). This CDR3 region has 14 residues. CDR1 is SGHAT, CDR2 FQNNGV, per germline. Trimming removed 3 bases from V and 5 bases from J, with 14 bases in between.

The rearrangement links TRBV28 to TRBJ2-1, with 7 bases matching TRBD2. The germline CDR1 and CDR2 sequences are MDHEN and SYDVKM. V shed 4 bases, J shed 9 bases, and the junction held 6 bases outside the gene matches. The CDR3 is made up of 13 amino acids. The chain's CDR3 is CASSSGGRGEQFF. CDR3 bases: TGTGCCAGCAGTTCCGGGGGGAGAGGTGAGCAGTTCTTC.

This clone occurred once. The rearrangement joins TRBV7-2 to TRBJ2-7, with a tentative D call TRBD1 (5 bases). In germline, CDR1 is SGHTA, CDR2 FQGNSA. The V gene lost 0 bases and the J gene lost 3 bases, with 18 bases spanning the gap. The CDR3 covers 17 residues. CDR3 sequence (DNA): TGTGCCAGCAGCTTAGCGTTCGGGCAGGGAAAAGACTACGAGCAGTACTTC. Protein: CASSLAFGQGKDYEQYF.

The chain links TRBV28 to TRBJ1-3; D gene ambiguous. Germline-derived CDR1 and CDR2 are MDHEN and SYDVKM. The CDR3 loop spans 12 amino acids. Trimming removed 6 bases at V and 0 bases at J, with 3 bases between. CDR3 coding DNA: TGTGCCAGCAGACTCTCTGGAAACACCATATATTTT. This encodes CASRLSGNTIYF.

This clone was seen only a few times. The V and J genes are TRBV5-1 and TRBJ2-7; D is unclear. The length of the CDR3 is 12 residues. With 1 base removed from V and 1 base from J, the gap between germline ends came to 3 bases. CDR1 is SGHRS and CDR2 is YFSETQ in the germline V gene. CDR3 nucleotides: TGCGCCAGCAGCTTGCCATCCTACGAGCAGTACTTC. This gives the protein CASSLPSYEQYF.

V usage is TRBV4-3 and J usage is TRBJ2-7; the match to TRBD1 covers 9 bases. The CDR3 is made up of 17 amino acids. Per the germline V gene, CDR1 is LGHNA and CDR2 is YSLEER. Trimming cost V 5 bases and J 5 bases; bases outside gene matches: 16. Written as DNA, the CDR3 is TGCGCCAGCAGCTTAACCTTACCCGGGACAGGGTTCCACGAGCAGTACTTC. It encodes CASSLTLPGTGFHEQYF.

A word on this clone: The junction and the germline gene differ at one end; a read error may be behind it. The sample carries other DNA sequences with the same CDR3. The chain has TRBV7-8 and TRBJ2-7; D is undetermined. CDR3 length: 15 amino acids. Germline loops: CDR1 SGHVS, CDR2 FQNEAQ. The CDR3 bases are TGCGCCAGCAGCTTAGGCCGCGGTAACCCCTACGAGCAGTACTTC. It is translated as CASSLGRGNPYEQYF. The entire variable domain, with the rest obtained from reference TRBV7-8 and TRBJ2-7, is as follows: GAGVSQSPRYKVAKRGQDVALRCDPISGHVSLFWYQQALGQGPEFLTYFQNEAQLDKSGLPSDRFFAERPEGSVSTLKIQRTQQEDSAVYLCASSLGRGNPYEQYFGPGTRLTVT.

The chain has TRBV6-5 and TRBJ2-1; D is undetermined. This CDR3 spans 15 amino acids. With 2 bases removed from V and 2 bases from J, the gap between germline ends came to 10 bases. Germline values: CDR1 MNHEY, CDR2 SVGAGI. CDR3 DNA: TGTGCCAGCAGTTACGGTAATTACCCCTACAATGAGCAGTTCTTC. Amino acids: CASSYGNYPYNEQFF.

V gene TRBV7-2 combines with J gene TRBJ1-4; TRBD1 aligns across 7 bases. Germline assignment: CDR1 SGHTA and CDR2 FQGNSA. The CDR3 runs 16 residues. Unmatched junction bases numbered 12, after V lost 5 bases and J lost 6 bases. CDR3 amino acids: CASSPWGGGTDEKLFF. CDR3 DNA sequence: TGTGCCAGCAGCCCGTGGGGGGGCGGGACAGATGAAAAACTGTTTTTT.

A single count supports this clone. V is TRBV6-5 and J is TRBJ1-1; 9 bases line up with TRBD1. The CDR3 has 13 amino acids. The trim removed 6 bases at V and 10 bases at J, leaving 9 bases unmatched. CDR1 is MNHEY and CDR2 is SVGAGI in the germline V gene. This chain's CDR3 is CASSPPGTGTAFF. In DNA form, the CDR3 reads TGTGCCAGCAGCCCCCCCGGGACAGGGACAGCTTTCTTT.

The genes are TRBV4-1 and TRBJ1-6, with no clear D. V lost 0 bases and J lost 4, with 7 bases in between. Germline loops: CDR1 MGHRA, CDR2 YSYEKL. The CDR3 is made up of 15 amino acids. The CDR3 sequence: CASSQDERYNSPLHF. The DNA for the CDR3 is TGCGCCAGCAGCCAAGATGAACGTTATAATTCACCCCTCCACTTT.

The V gene is TRBV27, the J gene TRBJ2-7; tentatively, D is TRBD1 or TRBD2 (6 bases each). Germline CDR1 reads MNHEY; CDR2 reads SMNVEV (reference sequence). The V end lost 5 bases, the J end lost 1 base, and 18 bases lay between the germline ends. This CDR3 comprises 16 residues. The DNA of the CDR3 is TGTGCCAGCAGTCCGGACACAGGGACTTTTTCCTACGAGCAGTACTTC. Translating it yields CASSPDTGTFSYEQYF.